These T cell receptor beta chains were read from a single sample in a study of shared clonotypes between healthy human individuals. Sequencing used immunoSEQ multiplex PCR; TCRdb keeps in-frame clones, though not all of them. The sample holds more than 550,000 clones, less than 95% seen once. Specimen: memory CD8+ T cells from PBMCs. The receptor set was obtained from a man aged 18 to 35 in good health. Some clones in this sample may be carry-over from other donors' samples. The CDR3 runs from the conserved cysteine through the conserved F or W. D genes are given only for firm matches. Clone size is given for some rows only: seen once, a few or many times, or a class if the clone is expanded.

>TRBJ1-2|-|-|TRBV10-3
TGTGCCATCAGTGCCGGTCGAACTAACTATGGCTACACCTTC
CAISAGRTNYGYTF
>TRBJ1-2|-|-|TRBV11-2
TGTGCCAGCAGCTTAACGGTGCTCGCTGGATATGGCTACACCTTC
CASSLTVLAGYGYTF
>TRBJ2-7|-|-|TRBV6-5
TGTGCCAGCAGTTACTCTTGGGGGTCAAGGTCCTACGAGCAGTACTTC
CASSYSWGSRSYEQYF
>TRBJ2-1|-|-|TRBV27
TGTGCCAGCAGTTCACTTGAGGCGAACAATGAGCAGTTCTTC
CASSSLEANNEQFF
>TRBJ1-1|-|once|TRBV27
TGTGCCAGCAGTTTAGGTCGGGGGGTTCATACTGAAGCTTTCTTT
CASSLGRGVHTEAFF
>TRBJ1-1|-|few|TRBV5-4
TGTGCCAGCAGCTTGGGTATTGGGACTGAAGCTTTCTTT
CASSLGIGTEAFF
>TRBJ2-1|-|-|TRBV5-1
TGCGCCAGCAGAGCAGAAGACTCCTACAATGAGCAGTTCTTC
CASRAEDSYNEQFF
>TRBJ1-2|-|-|TRBV7-8
TGTGCCAGCAGCTTAGTCAGGGGCCTCATCTATGGCTACACCTTC
CASSLVRGLIYGYTF
>TRBJ2-7|-|-|TRBV27
TGTGCCAGCGGGTTGAGGGCCTCCTACGAGCAGTACTTC
CASGLRASYEQYF
>TRBJ1-2|-|-|TRBV13
TGTGCCAGCAGCTCCTTAGGGACGGCGGCGTATGGCTACACCTTC
CASSSLGTAAYGYTF
>TRBJ2-3|TRBD1|-|TRBV29-1
TGCAGCGTCACCGGACAGGGGGTAAACACAGATACGCAGTATTTT
CSVTGQGVNTDTQYF
>TRBJ2-3|-|-|TRBV28
TGTGCCAGCAGTTTGTTTACCGGGACTCAGGGTGTCGATAGCACAGATACGCAGTATTTT
CASSLFTGTQGVDSTDTQYF
>TRBJ2-2|TRBD1|-|TRBV18
TGTGCCAGCTCATCGACCGGGACAGCAACAGCGTTGGGGGAGCTGTTTTTT
CASSSTGTATALGELFF
>TRBJ2-7|-|-|TRBV11-2
TGTGCCAGCAGCTTTTCAGGGGGGGGCTACGAGCAGTACTTC
CASSFSGGGYEQYF
>TRBJ2-2|TRBD2|once|TRBV4-2
TGTGCCAGCAGCCCCCACCCTCGGGCTAGCGGGAGTGTGGGGTACACCGGGGAGCTGTTTTTT
CASSPHPRASGSVGYTGELFF
>TRBJ2-7|-|-|TRBV28
TGTGCCAGCAGCCCAGGGTCCGAGCAGTACTTC
CASSPGSEQYF
>TRBJ2-7|TRBD2|-|TRBV9
TGTGCCAGCAGCGTAAGTGGCGGGAGTAGCTCCTACGAGCAGTACTTC
CASSVSGGSSSYEQYF
>TRBJ2-1|TRBD2|-|TRBV7-8
TGTGCCAGCAGCTTAGCACTAGCGGGCTCCTACAATGAGCAGTTCTTC
CASSLALAGSYNEQFF
>TRBJ1-1|TRBD1|few|TRBV5-4
TGTGCCAGCAGCCCCAGGACAGGGCTGAACACTGAAGCTTTCTTT
CASSPRTGLNTEAFF
>TRBJ1-1|-|-|TRBV28
TGTGCCAGCAGTTGGGGGTTTTACACTGAAGCTTTCTTT
CASSWGFYTEAFF
>TRBJ2-1|TRBD2|-|TRBV6-5
TGTGCCAGCAGTTACCCCGGGGGGGTCGAGCAGTTCTTC
CASSYPGGVEQFF
>TRBJ2-7|TRBD1|-|TRBV7-2
TGTGCCAGCAGCCCCCTCATCAGACAGGGTTATCAAGAGCAGTACTTC
CASSPLIRQGYQEQYF
>TRBJ2-7|-|-|TRBV5-6
TGTGCCAGCAGTACGGGGTCGAGCTACGAGCAGTACTTC
CASSTGSSYEQYF
>TRBJ2-1|-|-|TRBV15
TGTGCCACCAGCCCGGCGCTTTTGGATGAGCAGTTCTTC
CATSPALLDEQFF
>TRBJ2-1|-|-|TRBV29-1
TGCAGCGTTGCGGGACTCCGCTCCTACAATGAGCAGTTCTTC
CSVAGLRSYNEQFF
>TRBJ2-1|-|once|TRBV19
TGTGCCAGTAGTATTAGGGGCGCTAGCAATGAGCAGTTCTTC
CASSIRGASNEQFF
>TRBJ2-1|-|-|TRBV28
TGTGCCAGCAGCTCTGGTACGGGCTACAATGAGCAGTTCTTC
CASSSGTGYNEQFF
>TRBJ1-5|-|-|TRBV15
TGTGCCACCAGCAGAGAGCCGACAGGTCGGTATCAGCCCCAGCATTTT
CATSREPTGRYQPQHF
>TRBJ2-2|-|once|TRBV10-3
TGTGCCATCAGTGAGCCGCTACCGCCGAACACCGGGGAGCTGTTTTTT
CAISEPLPPNTGELFF
>TRBJ1-5|-|-|TRBV15
TGTGCCACCAGCAGAGATCTCGGACTCGAACTTTGGCCCCAGCATTTT
CATSRDLGLELWPQHF
>TRBJ1-1|TRBD1|-|TRBV5-1
TGCGCCAGCAGCATGACAGGGGCAGGGAACACTGAAGCTTTCTTT
CASSMTGAGNTEAFF
>TRBJ2-2|-|-|TRBV25-1
TGTGCCAGCAGCCCGAACAGGGCCTCCACCGGGGAGCTGTTTTTT
CASSPNRASTGELFF
>TRBJ1-2|-|once|TRBV5-1
TGCGCCAGCAGCTTGGGGGCCAGGGCGGATGGCTACACCTTC
CASSLGARADGYTF
>TRBJ2-7|-|-|TRBV6-1
TGTGCCAGCAGTGAATACGCAGTCTACGAGCAGTACTTC
CASSEYAVYEQYF
>TRBJ1-5|-|-|TRBV5-1
TGCGCCAGCAGCTTGGGGGAGCATAGCAATCAGCCCCAGCATTTT
CASSLGEHSNQPQHF
>TRBJ2-3|-|-|TRBV18
TGTGCCAGCTCACCACCTATCCCAGATACGCAGTATTTT
CASSPPIPDTQYF
>TRBJ2-1|-|-|TRBV5-4
TGTGCCAGCAGCGTAACATACGGGACAAGTTATGAGCAGTTCTTC
CASSVTYGTSYEQFF
>TRBJ2-3|-|-|TRBV7-5
TGTGTCAGAAGCCGACTAGCGGGAGGGCCGCCTACAGATACGCAGTATTTT
CVRSRLAGGPPTDTQYF
>TRBJ2-5|-|-|TRBV10-2
TGCGCCAGCAGTGAGTCCGGGGAGGCCTTCGGAGAGACCCAGTACTTC
CASSESGEAFGETQYF
>TRBJ1-2|-|-|TRBV12-1
TGTGCCAGCAGCCCTCACAGGGGGAGTAACTATGGCTACACCTTC
CASSPHRGSNYGYTF
>TRBJ1-1|TRBD1|-|TRBV7-6
TGTGCCAGCAGCCGTAGGACAGGGGCCGGGAACACTGAAGCTTTCTTT
CASSRRTGAGNTEAFF
>TRBJ2-1|-|-|TRBV9
TGTGCCAGCAGCGTAGAATCAGGCCACAATGAGCAGTTCTTC
CASSVESGHNEQFF
>TRBJ1-1|-|-|TRBV29-1
TGCAGCGTCGTTATCGGTCGGCTGCTGAACACTGAAGCTTTCTTT
CSVVIGRLLNTEAFF